Listed here are 31 T cell receptor beta chains from one sample, sequenced in a study of spatial heterogeneity in lung cancer (dated by TCRdb to between 2019 and 2020). Read against the paper, the sample's time point label means: sample taken at primary tumor resection. Libraries were made using 5' RACE. Reads for this sample came from a NextSeq 500. The public sequencing data were trimmed at Q25 with fastp and processed into clonotypes with MiXCR by TCRdb, which kept only in-frame beta chains. For every CDR3 protein sequence, its rows merge into one entry that carries the most common genes and DNA. Counted in this sample were approximately 9,500 distinct CDR3 sequences; roughly 12% of them appeared once. The top ten clonotypes cover 8% to 11% of the sample. Summary of the overall study and its limitations: The number of expanded intratumoral alpha and beta TCRs correlated with the tumor nonsynonymous mutation count.

These receptors are not linked to any known antigen. The starting material was lung tumor tissue, obtained at surgery. These receptors were taken from a male donor with early-stage non-small cell lung cancer.

This clonotype was observed at least ten times. V is TRBV7-8 and J is TRBJ1-2; possible D gene TRBD1, 5 bases. The length of the CDR3 is 14 residues. CDR1 and CDR2 (germline): SGHVS, FQNEAQ. Trimming took 5 bases from V and 2 from J, leaving 12 bases between them. CDR3 in DNA: TGTGCCAGCAGCACGGGGGGAGGGAACTATGGCTACACCTTC. Residues: CASSTGGGNYGYTF.

This clonotype was seen more than once but under ten times. The chain employs TRBV7-2 and TRBJ2-3, with TRBD2 identical over 14 bases. Germline V gene data show CDR1 as SGHTA and CDR2 as FQGNSA. V trimming: 5 bases; J trimming: 3 bases; junction bases outside the gene matches: 7. This CDR3 region has 17 residues. CDR3 nucleotides: TGTGCCAGCAGCCAAAGACTAGCGGGAGGGCTGACAGATACGCAGTATTTT. Its protein product is CASSQRLAGGLTDTQYF.

The rearrangement links TRBV11-2 to TRBJ2-1, with 7 bases lining up with TRBD2. Trimming at V came to 5 bases and at J to 1 base, leaving 8 bases not matched to a gene. The CDR3 covers 16 residues. Germline CDR1 reads SGHAT; CDR2 reads FQNNGV. CDR3: CASSNTLARSYNEQFF. CDR3 coding DNA: TGTGCCAGCAGCAATACACTAGCGAGATCCTACAATGAGCAGTTCTTC.

The V and J genes are TRBV3-1 and TRBJ2-1; D not resolved. Germline V gene data show CDR1 as LGHDT and CDR2 as YNNKEL (reference sequence). The CDR3 loop spans 14 amino acids. Trimming pared 4 bases from V and 0 bases from J, leaving 7 bases between. CDR3 protein: CASSPVSSYNEQFF. The CDR3 nucleotides are TGTGCCAGCAGCCCAGTTAGCTCCTACAATGAGCAGTTCTTC.

The table lists this clonotype with many counts. The chain links TRBV27 to TRBJ2-2; D unclear. V was cut by 3 bases and J by 0 bases, with 17 bases left in between. CDR1 is MNHEY and CDR2 is SMNVEV in the germline V gene (reference sequence). CDR3 length: 18 amino acids. CDR3 in DNA: TGTGCCAGCAGTTTCTCGAGGAGCCTATTCGCGAACACCGGGGAGCTGTTTTTT. It is translated as CASSFSRSLFANTGELFF.

The rearrangement uses TRBV27 and TRBJ1-2; D may be TRBD1 (5 bases). The germline V and J ends were trimmed by 2 bases and 2 bases, with 12 bases remaining between them. CDR1 is MNHEY and CDR2 is SMNVEV in the germline V gene (reference sequence). This CDR3 has 15 residues. CDR3 protein: CASSLGTGPNYGYTF. CDR3 DNA: TGTGCCAGCAGTTTAGGAACAGGCCCCAACTATGGCTACACCTTC.

This clonotype was seen ten or more times. The V and J genes are TRBV5-1 and TRBJ2-2; perhaps TRBD1 as D (5 bases). The CDR3 is 16 residues long. Deletions cut 3 bases from V and 7 bases from J, with 19 bases between. Germline V gene data show CDR1 as SGHRS and CDR2 as YFSETQ. In DNA form, the CDR3 reads TGCGCCAGCAGCTCAGTCCAACCACCGGACAACGGGGAGCTGTTTTTT. Protein: CASSSVQPPDNGELFF.

This clonotype has at least ten counts. The genes are TRBV29-1 and TRBJ1-1, with TRBD1 matching 12 bases. V gave up 3 bases and J gave up 0 bases; unmatched junction bases: 2. The length of the CDR3 is 15 residues. Germline V gene sequence: CDR1 SQVTM, CDR2 ANQGSEA. The CDR3 region is CSVDGTGGLNTEAFF. CDR3 in DNA: TGCAGCGTTGACGGGACAGGGGGCTTGAACACTGAAGCTTTCTTT.

This clonotype counts as medium-sized. The chain links TRBV15 to TRBJ2-1, with D perhaps TRBD1 or TRBD2 (6 bases each). V was trimmed by 3 bases and J by 9 bases, leaving 18 bases between them. The CDR3 is 15 amino acids. Germline assignment: CDR1 LNHNV and CDR2 YYDKDF (reference sequence). The CDR3 DNA reads TGTGCCACCAGCAGCACGTTAGGGGGGTTAGGTGAGCAGTTCTTC. Its translation is CATSSTLGGLGEQFF.

This clonotype was seen many times. The rearrangement joins TRBV7-2 to TRBJ2-5, with TRBD1 identical over 7 bases. V lost 6 bases and J lost 1; bases outside the gene matches: 8. CDR1 SGHTA and CDR2 FQGNSA come from the germline V gene. CDR3 size: 15 residues. CDR3 protein: CASSPQTGAQETQYF. As DNA, the CDR3 is TGTGCCAGCAGTCCCCAAACAGGGGCCCAAGAGACCCAGTACTTC.

The sample holds many counts of this clonotype. The V call is TRBV12-3 or TRBV12-4, the J call TRBJ1-5; D call uncertain. The CDR3 contains 16 residues. Trimming pared 3 bases from V and 0 bases from J, leaving 12 bases between. This CDR3 reads CASSFGVINSNQPQHF. The CDR3, as DNA: TGTGCCAGCAGTTTCGGGGTAATCAATAGCAATCAGCCCCAGCATTTT.

This clonotype was detected many times. The genes are TRBV6-5 and TRBJ1-1, with 7 positions matching TRBD1. Germline CDR1 is MNHEY and CDR2 is SVGAGI. The trim removed 1 base at V and 2 bases at J, leaving 4 bases unmatched. The CDR3 covers 15 residues. The CDR3 is CASSYYGTANTEAFF. The CDR3 DNA sequence: TGTGCCAGCAGTTACTACGGGACAGCAAACACTGAAGCTTTCTTT.

This clonotype was observed at least ten times. This chain joins TRBV15 and TRBJ2-7; 7 bases fit TRBD1. Trimming took 1 base from V and 0 from J; bases not matched to a gene: 6. CDR3 length: 16 residues. Germline assignment: CDR1 LNHNV and CDR2 YYDKDF (reference sequence). The CDR3 reads CATSRVQGVSSYEQYF. The CDR3 DNA sequence: TGTGCCACCAGCAGAGTTCAGGGGGTGAGCTCCTACGAGCAGTACTTC. Complete variable domain (other parts from reference TRBV15 and TRBJ2-7): DAMVIQNPRYQVTQFGKPVTLSCSQTLNHNVMYWYQQKSSQAPKLLFHYYDKDFNNEADTPDNFQSRRPNTSFCFLDIRSPGLGDTAMYLCATSRVQGVSSYEQYFGPGTRLTVT.

This clonotype was detected ten times or more. V and J are TRBV28 and TRBJ2-7; perhaps TRBD2 as D (5 bases). V lost 5 bases and J lost 3, with 20 bases in between. The CDR3 is made up of 16 amino acids. CDR1 and CDR2 (germline): MDHEN, SYDVKM. The CDR3 is CASSQLPPLGSYEQYF. In nucleotides, the CDR3 is TGTGCCAGCAGTCAACTTCCACCTCTAGGGAGCTACGAGCAGTACTTC. The complete variable domain, with remaining parts taken from reference TRBV28 and TRBJ2-7, reads DVKVTQSSRYLVKRTGEKVFLECVQDMDHENMFWYRQDPGLGLRLIYFSYDVKMKEKGDIPEGYSVSREKKERFSLILESASTNQTSMYLCASSQLPPLGSYEQYFGPGTRLTVT.

CDR3 sequence: CASSLDRHRTYEQYF. CDR3 nucleotide sequence: TGCGCCAGCAGCTTGGACCGGCACCGGACCTACGAGCAGTACTTC. The V and J genes are TRBV5-1 and TRBJ2-7; D not resolved. V was pared by 0 bases and J by 2 bases, with 12 bases between. There are 15 residues in the CDR3. From germline, CDR1 is SGHRS and CDR2 YFSETQ.

This clonotype is medium-sized by share. The J gene is TRBJ2-1, the V gene TRBV7-2; 8 positions match TRBD2. The CDR3 covers 15 residues. With 2 bases clipped from V and 6 bases from J, the junction kept 6 bases outside the gene matches. Germline V gives CDR1 SGHTA, CDR2 FQGNSA. This CDR3 is CASSLKTGGGNEQFF. In DNA, the CDR3 is TGTGCCAGCAGCTTAAAGACGGGAGGGGGCAATGAGCAGTTCTTC. Variable domain in full (rest from reference TRBV7-2 and TRBJ2-1): GAGVSQSPSNKVTEKGKDVELRCDPISGHTALYWYRQSLGQGLEFLIYFQGNSAPDKSGLPSDRFSAERTGGSVSTLTIQRTQQEDSAVYLCASSLKTGGGNEQFFGPGTRLTVL.

In its sample, this clonotype was seen many times. The chain is built from TRBV12-3 or TRBV12-4 and TRBJ2-1, with 9 nucleotides matching TRBD2. This CDR3 comprises 17 residues. The V and J ends lost 6 bases and 8 bases, in that order; junction bases with no gene match: 17. The CDR3 sequence is CASSGGSLAGALDEQFF. CDR3 in DNA: TGTGCCAGCAGCGGGGGTTCGTTAGCGGGAGCCCTGGATGAGCAGTTCTTC.

Many counts were recorded for this clonotype. V and J are TRBV20-1 and TRBJ1-2, with D possibly TRBD1 on 6 matching bases. Germline values: CDR1 DFQATT, CDR2 SNEGSKA (reference sequence). The V gene lost 3 bases and the J gene lost 2 bases, with 19 bases spanning the gap. The CDR3 length is 16 residues. CDR3 nucleotide sequence: TGCAGTGCTAGGTCACCCCAACAGGGTATCAACTATGGCTACACCTTC. Translation gives CSARSPQQGINYGYTF.

This clonotype appeared many times. The J gene is TRBJ1-2, the V gene TRBV29-1; 7 nucleotides line up with TRBD1. Per germline, CDR1 SQVTM and CDR2 ANQGSEA. The ends lost 4 bases at V and 3 bases at J; junction bases unmatched: 8. This CDR3 is built from 14 residues. Here the CDR3 reads CSVVDRAPYYGYTF. CDR3 in DNA: TGCAGCGTTGTTGACAGGGCTCCTTACTATGGCTACACCTTC.

Within the sample, this clonotype is medium-sized (0.01 to 0.1%). The chain has TRBV10-3 and TRBJ2-1; 13 nucleotides agree with TRBD2. From germline, CDR1 is ENHRY and CDR2 SYGVKD. The CDR3 has 18 residues. Trimming removed 3 bases from V and 7 bases from J; junction bases left unmatched: 12. CDR3 coding DNA: TGTGCCATCAGTGATCTCGGACTAGCGGGAGTTCTAGAAAATGAGCAGTTCTTC. It yields the protein CAISDLGLAGVLENEQFF.

This clonotype has a count of ten or more. This chain uses TRBV10-3 with TRBJ2-2; 10 nucleotides agree with TRBD2. CDR3 length equals 15 residues. CDR1 is ENHRY and CDR2 is SYGVKD in the germline V gene. The J segment lost 3 bases and the V segment lost 5 bases, leaving 3 bases of the junction unmatched. The CDR3 region has the DNA TGTGCCATCAGTCTAGCGGGAGTCGACACCGGGGAGCTGTTTTTT. It encodes CAISLAGVDTGELFF.

This clonotype has at least ten counts. Here the CDR3 DNA reads TGTGCCAGCAGCTTAGGAGATCAGCCCCAGCATTTT. Residues: CASSLGDQPQHF. This chain joins TRBV13 and TRBJ1-5; D gene unclear. V gave up 0 bases and J gave up 5 bases, with 2 bases separating them. The CDR3 runs 12 residues. CDR1 and CDR2 (germline): PRHDT, FYEKMQ (reference sequence).

This clonotype was seen at least ten times. This rearrangement joins TRBV27 to TRBJ1-1; D may be TRBD1 (6 bases). The length of the CDR3 is 15 residues. V dropped 3 bases and J dropped 6 bases, with 17 bases sitting between them. CDR1 is MNHEY and CDR2 is SMNVEV in the germline V gene (reference sequence). The CDR3 spells CASSFNGQGRAEAFF. The DNA for the CDR3 is TGTGCCAGCAGTTTTAACGGCCAGGGGAGGGCTGAAGCTTTCTTT.

In its sample, this clonotype was seen many times. V and J are TRBV18 and TRBJ1-1; TRBD1 aligns across 7 bases. The CDR3 sequence is 14 residues long. CDR1 is KGHSH and CDR2 is LQKENI in the germline V gene. Losses at the gene ends were 5 bases for V and 6 bases for J; bases not matched to a gene: 9. DNA of the CDR3: TGTGCCAGCTCAAACGACAGGGTTGTCGCTGAAGCTTTCTTT. The encoded protein is CASSNDRVVAEAFF.

In its sample, this clonotype was seen many times. The V and J genes are TRBV29-1 and TRBJ2-3; possibly TRBD1 for D (5 bases). The CDR3 runs to 13 residues. CDR1 and CDR2 from the germline V gene are SQVTM and ANQGSEA. Between the trimmed V and J ends, which lost 4 bases and 3 bases, there was a span of 11 bases. CDR3 in amino acids: CSVAQGGTDTQYF. CDR3 nucleotide sequence: TGCAGCGTTGCCCAGGGTGGTACAGATACGCAGTATTTT.

This clonotype has a count of ten or more. This rearrangement joins TRBV3-1 to TRBJ2-1, with 8 nucleotides matching TRBD2. CDR1 and CDR2 from the germline V gene are LGHDT and YNNKEL (reference sequence). This CDR3 has 16 amino acids. The ends lost 0 bases at V and 7 bases at J; junction bases unmatched: 8. CDR3 loop: CASSQEGAGGANEQFF. As DNA, the CDR3 is TGTGCCAGCAGCCAAGAAGGTGCGGGAGGCGCGAATGAGCAGTTCTTC.

Many counts were recorded for this clonotype. The chain recombines TRBV9 with TRBJ2-2; TRBD1 matches at 7 bases. Unmatched junction bases numbered 2, after V lost 3 bases and J lost 0 bases. The CDR3 runs 15 residues. From germline, CDR1 is SGDLS and CDR2 YYNGEE. The CDR3 DNA reads as TGTGCCAGCAGCGGGACAGGATCGAACACCGGGGAGCTGTTTTTT. Translating gives CASSGTGSNTGELFF.

The chain combines TRBV10-3 with TRBJ2-7; weak D call: TRBD1 (6 bases). CDR1 and CDR2 from the germline V gene are ENHRY and SYGVKD. The CDR3 totals 15 residues. V was shortened by 0 bases and J by 0 bases, with 9 bases between the two germline ends. The CDR3 loop reads CAISESQGSSYEQYF. The CDR3 DNA sequence: TGTGCCATCAGTGAGTCACAGGGAAGCTCCTACGAGCAGTACTTC.

This clonotype occurred many times. V and J are TRBV5-1 and TRBJ2-2; D gene unclear. Germline CDR1 SGHRS, CDR2 YFSETQ. The CDR3 extends over 14 amino acids. Trimming shortened V by 4 bases and J by 1 base, and 8 bases separated the two germline ends. The CDR3: CASSINLNTGELFF. The CDR3, as DNA: TGCGCCAGCAGCATTAACCTGAACACCGGGGAGCTGTTTTTT.

Relative to its sample, this clonotype is medium-sized. The V gene is TRBV7-2, the J gene TRBJ2-7; D might be TRBD1 (5 bases). V lost 1 base and J lost 3, with 10 bases in between. The CDR3 is 14 amino acids. Germline V CDR1 and CDR2: SGHTA, FQGNSA. The CDR3 spells CASSLGPGNYEQYF. In nucleotides, the CDR3 is TGTGCCAGCAGCTTAGGTCCAGGGAACTACGAGCAGTACTTC.

The table lists this clonotype with many counts. V is TRBV12-5 and J is TRBJ2-5; 12 nucleotides agree with TRBD2. Germline CDR1 reads LGHNT; CDR2 reads FRNRAP. This CDR3 is 15 amino acids long. The V and J ends lost 6 bases and 3 bases, in that order; junction bases with no gene match: 5. The CDR3 reads CASGPSGRAEETQYF. CDR3 DNA: TGTGCTAGTGGCCCTAGCGGGAGGGCCGAAGAGACCCAGTACTTC.